The entry below describes one T cell receptor (beta chain). What it recognizes is unknown. This sample stems from a study of Tregs in tolerant kidney transplant recipients. V lost 6 bases, J lost 5 bases, and 9 bases stayed unmatched. Germline CDR1 is MNHNY and CDR2 is SVGAGI (reference sequence). The CDR3 has 16 amino acids. FACS sorting followed a roughly 6-day coculture of CFSE-labeled recipient PBMCs with irradiated graft donor PBMCs. Sequencing was performed with immunoSEQ multiplex PCR; in TCRdb, only in-frame clones are kept and a portion is missing. The data hold 15,000 to 17,000 clones, with over 40% observed a single time. Study conclusions and caveats: Tregs expanded with activated donor B cells seemed most donor-specific. Nucleotide sequences could not be compared across some patients' samples due to primer changes.

The source is a human patient who received a combined kidney and bone marrow transplant. Source: CD4+ T cells from blood cultured with allogeneic cells, taken before the transplant. V and J are TRBV6-6 and TRBJ2-3, with TRBD2 matching over 12 bases. This CDR3 is CASSPTSGSSGDTQYF. CDR3 DNA: TGTGCCAGCAGCCCGACTAGCGGGAGTTCAGGAGATACGCAGTATTTT.